The source of this T cell receptor beta chain is a study of T cell responses to AZD1222 COVID-19 vaccine. V shed 3 bases, J shed 0 bases, and the junction held 8 bases outside the gene matches. The CDR3 runs to 17 residues. From germline, CDR1 is SGDLS and CDR2 YYNGEE. Generated by immunoSEQ multiplex PCR, the TCRdb table keeps only in-frame clones and is missing some. The sample shows approximately 150,000 clones, more than 80% of them seen only once. The genes are TRBV9 and TRBJ2-1; 8 bases are a match to TRBD2. Sample: peripheral blood, taken 28 days after the second dose of the MenACWY control vaccine. The receptor comes from an adult who received the MenACWY meningococcal vaccine as a control. The CDR3 sequence is CASSGSTGTSSYNEQFF. CDR3 coding DNA: TGTGCCAGCAGCGGAAGCACCGGGACTAGCTCCTACAATGAGCAGTTCTTC.